One and the same sample provided the 6 T cell receptor beta chains below, sequenced in a study of PD-L1 blockade in urothelial cancer. Only in-frame clones appear in the TCRdb table, and some are missing; sequencing was by immunoSEQ multiplex PCR. The repertoire holds over 50,000 clones, with 86% as singletons. The source was PBMCs, collected around atezolizumab (anti-PD-L1) treatment. The receptors derive from a man aged 45 to 65 with urothelial cancer.

The chain combines TRBV28 with TRBJ2-3, with 8 bases identical to TRBD1. This CDR3 is 15 amino acids long. With V trimmed by 4 bases and J by 4 bases, 7 bases remained unmatched. Germline V lookup: CDR1 MDHEN, CDR2 SYDVKM. CDR3 amino acids: CASSWGDRSSDTQYF. The CDR3 DNA reads as TGTGCCAGCAGTTGGGGGGACAGGAGCTCAGATACGCAGTATTTT.

V is TRBV7-8 and J is TRBJ1-1; 11 positions match TRBD1. CDR1 is SGHVS and CDR2 is FQNEAQ in the germline V gene. Trimming took 4 bases from V and 11 from J; bases not matched to a gene: 12. The CDR3 runs to 15 residues. The CDR3 loop is CASSSSGQGARVAFF. The CDR3 coding sequence is TGTGCCAGCAGCTCATCCGGACAGGGGGCAAGGGTGGCTTTCTTT.

The chain uses TRBV5-1 and TRBJ1-6; D possibly corresponds to TRBD1 (5 bases). Germline V gene lookup returns CDR1 SGHRS and CDR2 YFSETQ. CDR3 length: 15 amino acids. Trimming stripped 0 bases from V and 8 bases from J, with 12 bases between. The CDR3 is CASSLEVRADSPLHF. The CDR3 coding sequence is TGCGCCAGCAGCTTGGAGGTCAGGGCGGATTCACCCCTCCACTTT.

The rearrangement uses TRBV4-1 and TRBJ2-3, with 11 bases lining up with TRBD2. V lost 0 bases, J lost 2 bases, and 10 bases stayed unmatched. CDR1 and CDR2 from the germline V gene are MGHRA and YSYEKL. The CDR3 runs to 19 residues. CDR3 residues: CASSQDYLAGGHYTDTQYF. DNA of the CDR3: TGCGCCAGCAGCCAAGATTACCTAGCGGGAGGCCACTACACAGATACGCAGTATTTT.

V is TRBV28 and J is TRBJ2-7; TRBD1 agrees at 8 bases. The length of the CDR3 is 15 residues. The V gene's germline CDR1 is MDHEN and CDR2 SYDVKM. Losses at the gene ends were 2 bases for V and 5 bases for J; bases not matched to a gene: 8. The CDR3 here is CASSLKSGGYHEQYF. CDR3 bases: TGTGCCAGCAGTTTAAAGTCAGGGGGCTACCACGAGCAGTACTTC.

The chain joins TRBV7-9 to TRBJ2-3; 12 bases are a match to TRBD2. Trimming took 0 bases from V and 8 from J; bases not matched to a gene: 15. The CDR3 is 19 amino acids. Germline assignment: CDR1 SEHNR and CDR2 FQNEAQ (reference sequence). The CDR3 DNA is TGTGCCAGCAGCTTAGCTTTTAGGCTAGCGGGGGGGTTGTGGGGTACGCAGTATTTT. As protein: CASSLAFRLAGGLWGTQYF.